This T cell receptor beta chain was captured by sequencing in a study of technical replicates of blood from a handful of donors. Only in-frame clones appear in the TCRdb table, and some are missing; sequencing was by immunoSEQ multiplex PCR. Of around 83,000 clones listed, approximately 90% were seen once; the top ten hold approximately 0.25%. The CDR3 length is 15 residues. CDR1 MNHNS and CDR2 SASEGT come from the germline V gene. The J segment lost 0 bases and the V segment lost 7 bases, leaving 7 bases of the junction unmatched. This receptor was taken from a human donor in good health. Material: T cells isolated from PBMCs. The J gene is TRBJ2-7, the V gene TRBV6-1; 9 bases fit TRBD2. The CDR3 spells CASTFSGRSSYEQYF. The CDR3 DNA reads TGTGCCAGCACTTTCAGCGGGAGGAGCTCCTACGAGCAGTACTTC.